The rows below give T cell receptor beta chains drawn from one sample of a study of T cell responses to AZD1222 COVID-19 vaccine. Only in-frame clones appear in the TCRdb table, and some are missing; sequencing was by immunoSEQ multiplex PCR. The sample records some 140,000 clones, more than 85% being singletons. The source material was peripheral blood, sampled on day 0 of AZD1222 vaccination. The source of these receptors is an adult in good health. The CDR3 runs from the conserved cysteine through the conserved F or W. The order of the fields is V gene, D gene, J gene, clone size, CDR3 protein, CDR3 DNA. The D gene is left open where the match is weak. The size of a clone is reported for some rows only, either as once, few or many, or as a class for expanded clones.

>TRBV2|.|TRBJ2-1|.
CASSEARGNEQFF
TGTGCCAGCAGTGAAGCGCGAGGAAATGAGCAGTTCTTC
>TRBV18|TRBD1|TRBJ1-5|few
CASSPETGRPIQPQHF
TGTGCCAGCTCACCAGAGACAGGGCGCCCCATTCAGCCCCAGCATTTT
>TRBV18|.|TRBJ2-7|.
CASSSRQAYEQYF
TGTGCCAGCTCATCACGACAGGCCTACGAGCAGTACTTC
>TRBV7-8|TRBD2|TRBJ2-2|.
CASSARASGRRGAGELFF
TGTGCCAGCAGCGCAAGAGCTAGCGGGAGACGGGGTGCCGGGGAGCTGTTTTTT
>TRBV3-1/TRBV3-2|.|TRBJ2-1|.
CASSHHKGVYNEQFF
TGTGCCAGCAGCCACCACAAAGGGGTCTACAATGAGCAGTTCTTC
>TRBV10-3|.|TRBJ1-6|.
CAISEGGPNSPLHF
TGTGCCATCAGTGAGGGGGGTCCCAATTCACCCCTCCACTTT
>TRBV9|TRBD1|TRBJ2-5|.
CASSTRDRGPQETQYF
TGTGCCAGCAGCACCCGGGACAGGGGACCCCAAGAGACCCAGTACTTC
>TRBV7-9|.|TRBJ2-6|.
CASSLGRGDGANVLTF
TGTGCCAGCAGCTTAGGCAGGGGGGACGGGGCCAACGTCCTGACTTTC
>TRBV30|.|TRBJ2-3|.
CAWRGASTDTQYF
TGTGCCTGGAGAGGTGCTAGCACAGATACGCAGTATTTT
>TRBV20-1|TRBD1|TRBJ1-1|once
CSAAGGHEAFF
TGCAGTGCGGCAGGGGGTCATGAAGCTTTCTTT